This T cell receptor beta chain originates from a study of blood T cell repertoires in COVID-19. About the research overall: Donors in the United States, Italy and Spain gave samples during acute or convalescent COVID-19.

Assay used: immunoSEQ multiplex PCR; TCRdb lists only in-frame clones, some missing. Counted here are 150,000 or so clones, over 70% occurring once; the ten biggest clones make up less than 4%. Participants spanned ages about 18 to 100 years and resided in about two dozen US areas. Participant-reported clinical history was the basis for cohort assignment. This CDR3 is built from 15 residues. CDR1 is SNHLY, CDR2 FYNNEI, per germline. The trim removed 7 bases at V and 5 bases at J, leaving 12 bases unmatched. The V gene is TRBV2, the J gene TRBJ2-5; TRBD1 agrees at 8 bases. The sample consisted of PBMCs or T cells enriched from blood (not recorded which). The receptor was isolated from a woman aged 50 to 65 in a cohort exposed to, infected with or recovered from COVID-19 (not recorded which). CDR3 region: CASNKQGVPGETQYF. The CDR3 DNA reads TGTGCCAGCAATAAACAGGGGGTCCCCGGGGAGACCCAGTACTTC.